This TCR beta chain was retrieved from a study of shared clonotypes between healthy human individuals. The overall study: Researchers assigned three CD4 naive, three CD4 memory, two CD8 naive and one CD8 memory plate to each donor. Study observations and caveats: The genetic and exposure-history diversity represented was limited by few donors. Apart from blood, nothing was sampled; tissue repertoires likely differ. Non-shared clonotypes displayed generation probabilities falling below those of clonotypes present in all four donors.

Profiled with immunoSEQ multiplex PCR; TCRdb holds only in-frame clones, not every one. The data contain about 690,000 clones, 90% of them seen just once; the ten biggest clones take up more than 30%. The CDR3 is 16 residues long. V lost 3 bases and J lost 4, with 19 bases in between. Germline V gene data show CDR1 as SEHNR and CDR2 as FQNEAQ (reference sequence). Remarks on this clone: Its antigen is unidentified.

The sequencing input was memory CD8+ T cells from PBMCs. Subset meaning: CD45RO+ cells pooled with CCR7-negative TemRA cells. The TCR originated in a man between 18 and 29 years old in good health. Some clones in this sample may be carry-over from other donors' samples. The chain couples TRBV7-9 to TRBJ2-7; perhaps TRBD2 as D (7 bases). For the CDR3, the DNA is TGTGCCAGCAGCTTTGGATTGAACAGCGGGACATACGAGCAGTACTTC. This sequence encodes CASSFGLNSGTYEQYF. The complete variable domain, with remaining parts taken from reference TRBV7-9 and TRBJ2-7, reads DTGVSQNPRHKITKRGQNVTFRCDPISEHNRLYWYRQTLGQGPEFLTYFQNEAQLEKSRLLSDRFSAERPKGSFSTLEIQRTEQGDSAMYLCASSFGLNSGTYEQYFGPGTRLTVT.